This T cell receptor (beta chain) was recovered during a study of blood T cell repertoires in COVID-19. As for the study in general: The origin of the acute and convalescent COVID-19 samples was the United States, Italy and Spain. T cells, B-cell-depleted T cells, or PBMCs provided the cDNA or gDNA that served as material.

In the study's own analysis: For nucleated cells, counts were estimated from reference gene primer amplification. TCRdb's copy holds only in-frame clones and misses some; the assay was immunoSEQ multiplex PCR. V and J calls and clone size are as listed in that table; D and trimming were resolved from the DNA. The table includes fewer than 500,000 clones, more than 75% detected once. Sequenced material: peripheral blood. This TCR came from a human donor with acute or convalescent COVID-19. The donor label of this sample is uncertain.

The chain's CDR3 is CASSVLKYEQFF. As DNA, the CDR3 is TGTGCCAGCAGTGTCCTTAAATATGAGCAGTTCTTC. The chain uses TRBV2 and TRBJ2-1; D is unresolved. The V and J ends lost 4 bases and 8 bases respectively, with 9 bases between them. The germline V gene has CDR1 SNHLY and CDR2 FYNNEI. The CDR3 sequence is 12 residues long. Together with reference TRBV2 and TRBJ2-1, the CDR3 gives the full variable domain: EPEVTQTPSHQVTQMGQEVILRCVPISNHLYFYWYRQILGQKVEFLVSFYNNEISEKSEIFDDQFSVERPDGSNFTLKIRSTKLEDSAMYFCASSVLKYEQFFGPGTRLTVL.